The present T cell receptor beta chain was sequenced within a study of OX40 agonist ivuxolimab in advanced cancers. Study-wide context: Patients were treated with ivuxolimab, an agonistic anti-OX40 (CD134) antibody.

Generated by immunoSEQ multiplex PCR, the TCRdb table keeps only in-frame clones and is missing some. The table lists fewer than 85,000 clones, around 80% of them singletons. Trimming removed 0 bases at V and 2 bases at J, with 15 bases between. The CDR3 is 17 residues long. The germline CDR1 and CDR2 sequences are KGHSH and LQKENI. The material was CD4+ or CD8+ T cells sorted from blood, obtained in a trial of the OX40 agonist ivuxolimab. This clonotype was obtained from an adult with an advanced solid tumor such as melanoma, head and neck, liver or kidney cancer. The genes are TRBV18 and TRBJ2-3; D possibly corresponds to TRBD1 (5 bases). The CDR3 DNA sequence: TGTGCCAGCTCACCACCGGGGCAGGGATCACACACAGATACGCAGTATTTT. This translates into CASSPPGQGSHTDTQYF.